The next 30 T cell receptor beta chains were all read from a single sample in a study of CD8 T cells in ankylosing spondylitis. TCRdb analysed the 5' RACE reads with MiXCR anew, one entry per CDR3 protein. Among 250,000 to 300,000 distinct CDR3 sequences, 20% were seen once, and the ten largest hold about 8%. Sequenced: blood, either unsorted or a sorted T cell fraction (not recorded which). All receptors come from a male donor with ankylosing spondylitis or in good health (not recorded which).

The chain links TRBV12-3 or TRBV12-4 to TRBJ2-1, with TRBD1 matching over 10 bases. The CDR3 contains 15 residues. Unmatched junction bases numbered 1, after V lost 4 bases and J lost 1 base. CDR3 sequence (DNA): TGTGCCAGCAGTTGGGACAGGGGTTCCTACAATGAGCAGTTCTTC. Translation: CASSWDRGSYNEQFF.

The rearrangement links TRBV28 to TRBJ2-3, with 8 bases lining up with TRBD2. The CDR3 spans 15 residues. With V trimmed by 5 bases and J by 2 bases, 6 bases remained unmatched. In germline, CDR1 is MDHEN, CDR2 SYDVKM. CDR3 region: CASSGILAVTDTQYF. CDR3 sequence (DNA): TGTGCCAGCAGTGGCATACTAGCGGTCACAGATACGCAGTATTTT.

The rearrangement uses TRBV10-3 and TRBJ2-2; 13 nucleotides line up with TRBD2. Germline V gives CDR1 ENHRY, CDR2 SYGVKD. V shed 8 bases and J 5 bases; nucleotides not matched to a gene: 5. The CDR3 contains 15 residues. This chain's CDR3 is CAIYRTSGGTGELFF. The CDR3 nucleotides read TGTGCCATCTACAGGACTAGCGGGGGAACCGGGGAGCTGTTTTTT.

The gene calls are TRBV5-1 and TRBJ2-1, with 12 nucleotides matching TRBD2. The CDR3 is 15 amino acids. With 3 bases clipped from V and 7 bases from J, the junction kept 5 bases outside the gene matches. From germline, CDR1 is SGHRS and CDR2 YFSETQ. The CDR3 is CASSWLAGGANEQFF. As DNA, the CDR3 is TGCGCCAGCAGCTGGCTAGCGGGAGGGGCGAATGAGCAGTTCTTC.

V usage is TRBV27 and J usage is TRBJ1-5; maybe TRBD1 (5 bases). The V and J ends lost 0 bases and 6 bases respectively, with 12 bases between them. Germline lookup yields CDR1 MNHEY and CDR2 SMNVEV (reference sequence). This CDR3 is 15 amino acids long. Here the CDR3 DNA reads TGTGCCAGCAGTTTATCCACGACAGCTGGTCAGCCCCAGCATTTT. Protein product: CASSLSTTAGQPQHF.

This clonotype has more than one count but fewer than ten. V usage is TRBV24-1 and J usage is TRBJ2-4; 8 bases align to TRBD1. CDR3 size: 15 residues. From germline, CDR1 is KGHDR and CDR2 SFDVKD. Losses at the gene ends were 6 bases for V and 2 bases for J; bases not matched to a gene: 5. Written as DNA, the CDR3 is TGTGCCACCAGTAAATACAGGGGGTCCAAAAACATTCAGTACTTC. This codes for CATSKYRGSKNIQYF.

This clonotype was counted many times. The gene calls are TRBV20-1 and TRBJ2-3; D ambiguous. This CDR3 region has 12 residues. The germline V gene encodes CDR1 DFQATT and CDR2 SNEGSKA (reference sequence). V dropped 5 bases and J dropped 11 bases, with 17 bases sitting between them. The CDR3 DNA sequence: TGCAGTGCTCGAAGGACCACTGTCGAGCAGTATTTT. Residues: CSARRTTVEQYF.

This clonotype came up many times. The rearrangement joins TRBV29-1 to TRBJ1-1; D ambiguous. Germline values: CDR1 SQVTM, CDR2 ANQGSEA. The CDR3 is 12 residues long. V was clipped by 7 bases and J by 1 base, with 10 bases between them. CDR3 region: CSANVRNTEAFF. The DNA of the CDR3 is TGCAGCGCCAATGTTCGGAACACTGAAGCTTTCTTT.

The V gene is TRBV27, the J gene TRBJ2-3; 7 nucleotides match TRBD1. V shed 4 bases and J 6 bases; nucleotides not matched to a gene: 10. CDR3 length: 15 residues. Germline V gene lookup returns CDR1 MNHEY and CDR2 SMNVEV (reference sequence). CDR3 in amino acids: CASSSGGDGRDTQYF. In DNA form, the CDR3 reads TGTGCCAGCAGTTCAGGGGGTGACGGACGGGATACGCAGTATTTT.

The V gene is TRBV13, the J gene TRBJ1-3; 9 nucleotides match TRBD1. The V and J ends lost 6 bases and 0 bases, in that order; junction bases with no gene match: 3. The CDR3 spans 15 residues. The V gene's germline CDR1 is PRHDT and CDR2 FYEKMQ (reference sequence). CDR3 DNA sequence: TGTGCCAGCAGGGCGACAGGGGGCTCTGGAAACACCATATATTTT. Protein sequence: CASRATGGSGNTIYF.

Here the CDR3 DNA reads TGCAGTGTACAGGGTGAACCGAAAGGGACAGATACGCAGTATTTT. Its protein is CSVQGEPKGTDTQYF. The chain employs TRBV20-1 and TRBJ2-3, with TRBD1 as a possible D gene (6 bases). The CDR3 has 15 residues. CDR1 and CDR2 (germline): DFQATT, SNEGSKA (reference sequence). Trimming removed 7 bases at V and 3 bases at J, with 20 bases between.

The rearrangement uses TRBV11-2 and TRBJ2-5, with 7 bases that match TRBD2. Germline assignment: CDR1 SGHAT and CDR2 FQNNGV. With V trimmed by 5 bases and J by 4 bases, 10 bases remained unmatched. This CDR3 is built from 15 residues. The CDR3 DNA is TGTGCCAGCAGCCTAGGGGCGGGAGTGGGAGAGACCCAGTACTTC. Translated: CASSLGAGVGETQYF.

This clonotype was seen a single time. The J gene is TRBJ2-1, the V gene TRBV6-1; D gene unclear. The CDR3 is 11 amino acids. V lost 2 bases, J lost 8 bases, and 4 bases lay in between. Germline V gives CDR1 MNHNS, CDR2 SASEGT. The CDR3, as DNA: TGTGCCAGCAGTGAACGGGATGAGCAGTTCTTC. As protein: CASSERDEQFF.

The chain carries TRBV5-1 and TRBJ2-5; 10 bases align to TRBD2. Looked up from germline, CDR1 is SGHRS and CDR2 is YFSETQ. After removal of 2 bases from V and 2 bases from J, the junction contained 6 bases not matched to a gene. This CDR3 contains 16 residues. CDR3 in amino acids: CASSFLAGVEQETQYF. Written as DNA, the CDR3 is TGCGCCAGCAGCTTCCTAGCGGGAGTAGAGCAAGAGACCCAGTACTTC.

This clonotype was observed many times. The chain recombines TRBV20-1 with TRBJ2-5, with D hard to call. The CDR3 extends over 17 amino acids. CDR1 is DFQATT, CDR2 SNEGSKA, per germline (reference sequence). V gave up 0 bases and J gave up 0 bases, with 17 bases separating them. CDR3: CSARDLGVVSHQETQYF. CDR3 coding DNA: TGCAGTGCTAGAGATCTCGGCGTCGTCAGTCACCAAGAGACCCAGTACTTC.

This clonotype has just a few counts. The CDR3 sequence is CASSLEGRTNEQFF. CDR3 sequence (DNA): TGTGCCAGCAGTTTAGAGGGGCGGACCAATGAGCAGTTCTTC. The chain uses TRBV12-3 or TRBV12-4 and TRBJ2-1, with D possibly being TRBD1 (5 bases). Trimming pared 1 base from V and 6 bases from J, leaving 10 bases between. This CDR3 contains 14 residues.

The table lists this clonotype with a few counts. The rearrangement links TRBV29-1 to TRBJ2-5; perhaps TRBD1 as D (5 bases). The CDR3 runs to 13 residues. V lost 1 base, J lost 9 bases, and 15 bases lay in between. CDR1 SQVTM and CDR2 ANQGSEA come from the germline V gene. The CDR3 loop is CSVEGGGLTAQYF. Here the CDR3 DNA reads TGCAGCGTTGAAGGGGGCGGCCTGACGGCCCAGTACTTC.

This chain links TRBV5-1 with TRBJ2-3; a weak D match, TRBD2 (5 bases). This CDR3 has 15 amino acids. Germline loops: CDR1 SGHRS, CDR2 YFSETQ. The ends were cut back, 3 bases at V and 3 bases at J, with 14 bases in the middle. The CDR3 DNA sequence: TGCGCCAGCAGCTGGACTCCAAGTGGGACAGATACGCAGTATTTT. Translating it yields CASSWTPSGTDTQYF.

This clonotype was seen ten or more times. The rearrangement links TRBV20-1 to TRBJ1-5, with 11 positions matching TRBD1. Germline CDR1 and CDR2: DFQATT and SNEGSKA (reference sequence). The length of the CDR3 is 17 residues. J lost 5 bases, V lost 3 bases, and 12 bases had no gene match. In DNA form, the CDR3 reads TGCAGTGCTAGCCGGGACAGGGGGTCCAGTTTAGATCAGCCCCAGCATTTT. This gives the protein CSASRDRGSSLDQPQHF.

This clonotype was counted only a few times. V and J are TRBV24-1 and TRBJ1-3; D gene uncertain. V lost 2 bases and J 2 bases, leaving 6 bases between the germline ends. The germline V gene has CDR1 KGHDR and CDR2 SFDVKD. The CDR3 is made up of 14 amino acids. This chain's CDR3 is CATSDSGTGNTIYF. DNA for the CDR3: TGTGCCACCAGTGATTCGGGTACTGGAAACACCATATATTTT.

This clonotype was observed a handful of times. The CDR3 loop is CASRLTSGSGETQYF. Written as DNA, the CDR3 is TGCGCCAGCAGACTGACTAGCGGGAGCGGCGAGACCCAGTACTTC. The chain is built from TRBV5-1 and TRBJ2-5; 12 bases line up with TRBD2. This CDR3 has 15 amino acids. Germline V CDR1 and CDR2: SGHRS, YFSETQ. V shed 5 bases, J shed 5 bases, and the junction held 7 bases outside the gene matches.

This clonotype was seen a few times. The chain combines TRBV9 with TRBJ2-1; TRBD1 or TRBD2 may be the D gene (5 bases each). This CDR3 is built from 16 residues. Germline loops: CDR1 SGDLS, CDR2 YYNGEE. V was pared by 3 bases and J by 4 bases, with 17 bases between. CDR3 DNA sequence: TGTGCCAGCAGCGCCGGTCTGGGGGAATTATACAATGAGCAGTTCTTC. Protein: CASSAGLGELYNEQFF.

This clonotype has only a few counts. The chain has TRBV7-3 and TRBJ2-3; 7 bases match TRBD1. V lost 5 bases to trimming and J lost 6 bases; unmatched junction nucleotides: 8. This CDR3 is 14 amino acids long. Germline lookup yields CDR1 SGHTA and CDR2 FQGTGA. DNA of the CDR3: TGTGCCAGCAGCCCAGACAGGGACGAGGATACGCAGTATTTT. Residues: CASSPDRDEDTQYF. Full variable domain (outside the CDR3, taken from reference TRBV7-3 and TRBJ2-3): GAGVSQTPSNKVTEKGKYVELRCDPISGHTALYWYRQSLGQGPEFLIYFQGTGAADDSGLPNDRFFAVRPEGSVSTLKIQRTERGDSAVYLCASSPDRDEDTQYFGPGTRLTVL.

This chain links TRBV5-1 with TRBJ1-5, with 8 positions matching TRBD1. The germline V gene has CDR1 SGHRS and CDR2 YFSETQ. Germline trimming cut 0 bases from V and 10 bases from J; bases unmatched to any gene: 6. The CDR3 runs to 14 residues. CDR3 amino acids: CASSLGDRQGPQHF. In DNA, the CDR3 is TGCGCCAGCAGCTTGGGGGACAGGCAGGGACCCCAGCATTTT.

The CDR3 sequence: CASSWQARGGYTF. CDR3 DNA: TGTGCCAGCAGCTGGCAGGCCCGAGGTGGCTACACCTTC. J is TRBJ1-2 and V is TRBV7-2; D gene ambiguous. The V gene's germline CDR1 is SGHTA and CDR2 FQGNSA. V was shortened by 4 bases and J by 7 bases, with 13 bases between the two germline ends. The CDR3 totals 13 residues.

The V gene is TRBV7-8, the J gene TRBJ2-1; D possibly corresponds to TRBD1 (6 bases). The CDR3 is 14 residues long. Germline V gene data show CDR1 as SGHVS and CDR2 as FQNEAQ. V lost 4 bases and J lost 7, with 14 bases in between. In DNA, the CDR3 is TGTGCCAGCAGCTCAGGGGCTAGCTTTAATGAGCAGTTCTTC. This sequence encodes CASSSGASFNEQFF.

The chain joins TRBV28 to TRBJ2-4, with D possibly being TRBD2 (6 bases). V was trimmed by 10 bases and J by 1 base, leaving 23 bases between them. The germline V gene encodes CDR1 MDHEN and CDR2 SYDVKM. The CDR3 consists of 17 residues. The CDR3 loop reads CAILPIGFRGAKNIQYF. CDR3 nucleotides: TGTGCCATACTGCCTATAGGGTTTCGGGGGGCCAAAAACATTCAGTACTTC.

In its sample, this clonotype was seen many times. This chain joins TRBV5-1 and TRBJ1-1, with unresolved D. Germline V gene lookup returns CDR1 SGHRS and CDR2 YFSETQ. The V end was cut by 5 bases, the J end by 3 bases, with 14 bases between. There are 14 residues in the CDR3. The CDR3, as DNA: TGCGCCAGCAGTCGTGAGAGTGCGGACACTGAAGCTTTCTTT. Protein product: CASSRESADTEAFF. The variable domain in full, completed from reference TRBV5-1 and TRBJ1-1, reads KAGVTQTPRYLIKTRGQQVTLSCSPISGHRSVSWYQQTPGQGLQFLFEYFSETQRNKGNFPGRFSGRQFSNSRSEMNVSTLELGDSALYLCASSRESADTEAFFGQGTRLTVV.

The V gene is TRBV7-9, the J gene TRBJ2-1, with D hard to call. Per germline, CDR1 SEHNR and CDR2 FQNEAQ (reference sequence). The V end lost 7 bases, the J end lost 3 bases, and 13 bases lay between the germline ends. The CDR3 contains 14 residues. The CDR3 is CASTSTAGYNEQFF. CDR3 DNA sequence: TGTGCCAGCACCTCAACCGCCGGCTACAATGAGCAGTTCTTC.

The genes are TRBV14 and TRBJ2-1, with D tentatively TRBD2 (5 bases). Germline assignment: CDR1 SGHDN and CDR2 FVKESK. Trimming pared 4 bases from V and 0 bases from J, leaving 10 bases between. CDR3 length: 15 amino acids. CDR3 in DNA: TGTGCCAGCAGCCCTGGCACTAGCTCCTACAATGAGCAGTTCTTC. It is translated as CASSPGTSSYNEQFF.